Sequencing of this TCR beta chain was carried out in a study of T cells in Graves' hyperthyroidism and ophthalmopathy. Study context: Peripheral blood specimens were obtained at initial diagnosis, prior to any treatment. The study, taken as a whole, reports: It was a median about 6 months before onset that the model predicted ophthalmopathy. Also found in blood were most expanded thyroid clonotypes above 0.001.

This clonotype was counted at least ten times. Its matching antigen is unknown. The CDR3 loop spans 15 amino acids. From germline, CDR1 is MNHEY and CDR2 SVGAGI. Trimming took 0 bases from V and 6 from J; bases not matched to a gene: 6. Amplification yielded TCR beta CDR3 regions, with RNA transcripts as the source. The HTBI primer set drove a first-round RT-PCR of the TCR CDR3. TCRdb itself ran the multiplex PCR reads through MiXCR, one entry per CDR3 protein. This sample has fewer than 800,000 distinct CDR3 sequences, with roughly 17% found just once. Sequencing was done on a sample of blood. This TCR derives from a man aged 18-30 years with Graves' hyperthyroidism. This rearrangement joins TRBV6-5 to TRBJ2-3; 7 bases fit TRBD2. DNA for the CDR3: TGTGCCAGCAGTTACTCGACTGGGGGGGGGGATACGCAGTATTTT. This codes for CASSYSTGGGDTQYF.